A selection of T cell receptor beta chains follows, all from one sample in a study of cytomegalovirus exposure and HLA in healthy donors. This table comes from immunoSEQ multiplex PCR, and its TCRdb copy is limited to in-frame clones, with some not included. The sample has under 250,000 clones, around 85% seen once. Material: PBMCs. Every receptor here comes from a man over 45 in good health and CMV-seronegative. Both conserved end residues are trimmed from each CDR3. Some rows have no size entry. The others give once, few or many, or a class for an expanded clone.

TRBV5-4	.	TRBJ1-2	ASSLAGATRYT
TRBV27	.	TRBJ2-1	ASSLASNEQF
TRBV19	.	TRBJ1-5	ASSIIGVGSGQPQH
TRBV9	.	TRBJ2-7	ASSGLAEGSYEQY
TRBV27	.	TRBJ1-2	ASSFDRNYGYT
TRBV28	few	TRBJ2-2	ASSQLGGRGSLAGELF
TRBV15	.	TRBJ2-6	ATSNRHLSGANVLT
TRBV10-3	.	TRBJ1-2	AIRQGQAEGYT
TRBV4-1	.	TRBJ2-7	ASSDGRDRWY
TRBV19	.	TRBJ2-7	ASQREGAHEQY
TRBV6-5	.	TRBJ2-4	ASRRGQRGNIQY
TRBV7-3	.	TRBJ2-1	ASSLSSGRQYNEQF
TRBV18	.	TRBJ2-5	ASSPTGHLQETQY
TRBV19	.	TRBJ1-2	ASSIFLGSLDYGYT
TRBV10-1	.	TRBJ2-7	ASSESGDYEQY
TRBV5-4	.	TRBJ2-2	ASRASGSTGELF